The 26 T cell receptor beta chains below were found in one sample sequenced in a study of esophageal squamous cell carcinoma under preoperative chemotherapy. Time point indicated: after preoperative PTX-NDP chemotherapy. Via MiXCR, TCRdb re-called the PCR reads, giving one row per CDR3 protein. The sample contains 30,000 or so distinct CDR3 sequences, approximately 51% of which appear only once. The sample was taken from a patient given preoperative chemotherapy. The receptor set was obtained from a human donor with esophageal squamous cell carcinoma. The donor label of this sample is uncertain.

Details on this clonotype: Compared with germline, one end of the junction differs, possibly owing to a read error. The V call is TRBV7-6, the J call TRBJ2-3; 7 nucleotides match TRBD2. Germline assignment: CDR1 SGHVS and CDR2 FNYEAQ. The CDR3 contains 14 residues. The CDR3 bases are TGTGCCAGCAGCTCGGGGGGAGCCAAAGACATGCAGTACTTT. Protein product: CASSSGGAKDMQYF.

This clonotype was observed a few times. The V call is TRBV7-9, the J call TRBJ2-5, with 12 nucleotides matching TRBD2. The CDR3 loop spans 15 amino acids. Germline loops: CDR1 SEHNR, CDR2 FQNEAQ (reference sequence). V trimming: 4 bases; J trimming: 6 bases; junction bases outside the gene matches: 6. CDR3 region: CASSSWTSGAKTQYF. CDR3 DNA sequence: TGTGCCAGCAGCTCTTGGACTAGCGGGGCAAAGACCCAGTACTTC.

The rearrangement uses TRBV12-3 or TRBV12-4 and TRBJ2-3, with D maybe TRBD2 (7 bases). The CDR3 extends over 15 amino acids. Trimming removed 6 bases from V and 6 bases from J, with 19 bases in between. DNA for the CDR3: TGTGCCAGCAGCCAGCTTCGCGGGGGCCCCGATACGCAGTATTTT. This encodes CASSQLRGGPDTQYF.

In its sample, this clonotype was seen many times. The V and J genes are TRBV12-3 or TRBV12-4 and TRBJ2-5, with 8 bases that match TRBD2. The last part of the DNA fits TRBJ2-7 better; the J call may be wrong. The CDR3 totals 14 residues. CDR3 loop: CASSRSGTSYEQYF. CDR3 coding DNA: TGTGCCAGCAGCCGTAGCGGGACTTCCTACGAGCAGTACTTC.

On this clonotype itself: Germline and junction disagree at one end, which may indicate a read error. This chain uses TRBV7-2 with TRBJ2-5; TRBD2 agrees at 10 bases. Germline CDR1 and CDR2: SGHTA and FQGNSA. The CDR3 has 17 amino acids. The CDR3 bases are TGTGCCAGCAGCTTAATCGAGCGGGGGGGCCCCACAGAGTCCTGGTATTTC. Its translation: CASSLIERGGPTESWYF.

The genes are TRBV6-1 and TRBJ2-7; tentative D call: TRBD2 (5 bases). The CDR3 is 16 amino acids. Trimming took 6 bases from V and 1 from J, leaving 19 bases between them. Germline CDR1 is MNHNS and CDR2 is SASEGT. This CDR3 is CASRKTRATASYEQYF. CDR3 coding DNA: TGTGCCAGCAGAAAAACTAGAGCTACAGCATCCTACGAGCAGTACTTC.

CDR3 nucleotides: TGTGCCAGCAGCTTATACCGGGACAGGGCTGGAAACACCATATATTTT. Protein product: CASSLYRDRAGNTIYF. The chain joins TRBV7-8 to TRBJ1-3; 9 positions match TRBD1. Germline loops: CDR1 SGHVS, CDR2 FQNEAQ. The CDR3 contains 16 residues. Losses at the gene ends were 2 bases for V and 2 bases for J; bases not matched to a gene: 4.

The chain carries TRBV7-9 and TRBJ2-5, with 7 nucleotides matching TRBD2. TRBJ2-1 explains the end of the DNA better; the J call may be wrong. Germline V gene data show CDR1 as SEHNR and CDR2 as FQNEAQ (reference sequence). The CDR3 consists of 15 residues. The CDR3 protein is CASSIPGGRGNEQFF. Here the CDR3 DNA reads TGTGCCAGCAGCATACCCGGGGGGAGAGGGAATGAGCAGTTCTTC.

This clonotype was seen a single time. A junction boundary mismatches the germline segment, possibly from a read error. The genes are TRBV7-2 and TRBJ2-3, with D possibly being TRBD1 or TRBD2 (5 bases each). The CDR3 sequence is 15 residues long. Per the germline V gene, CDR1 is SGHTA and CDR2 is FQGNSA. In nucleotides, the CDR3 is TGTGCCAGCAGCACGGGGCCGGGGCCCCAAGATACGCAGTACTTT. This sequence encodes CASSTGPGPQDTQYF.

This clonotype appeared a few times. The J gene is TRBJ2-7, the V gene TRBV12-3 or TRBV12-4; D gene ambiguous. This CDR3 region has 13 residues. V lost 3 bases to trimming and J lost 6 bases, with 12 bases between them. CDR3 protein: CASSFRVVGEQYF. The CDR3 DNA reads TGTGCCAGCAGTTTTCGGGTAGTCGGCGAGCAGTACTTC.

With regard to this clonotype: The conserved closing phenylalanine or tryptophan is absent in this CDR3, likely reflecting a read error. V gene TRBV7-9 combines with J gene TRBJ2-5, with 7 bases fitting TRBD2. This CDR3 spans 18 amino acids. CDR1 and CDR2 (germline): SEHNR, FQNEAQ (reference sequence). CDR3 coding DNA: TGTGCCAGCAGCTTAGCGCGTTTTGGGGGGGGGATCCAAGCGACCCAGTACTCC. Protein product: CASSLARFGGGIQATQYS.

This clonotype was found a few times. This chain connects TRBV3-1 to TRBJ2-3; TRBD2 aligns across 11 bases. CDR1 and CDR2 from the germline V gene are LGHDT and YNNKEL (reference sequence). V lost 2 bases to trimming and J lost 6 bases; unmatched junction nucleotides: 7. This CDR3 has 16 amino acids. CDR3 in DNA: TGTGCCAGCAGCCAATCGGGACTAGCGGAGCGTGATACGCAGTATTTT. Translation gives CASSQSGLAERDTQYF.

The chain links TRBV6-5 to TRBJ1-1; D uncertain. Germline V gene data show CDR1 as MNHEY and CDR2 as SVGAGI. The CDR3 length is 14 residues. Trimming removed 2 bases at V and 6 bases at J, with 13 bases between. The CDR3 spells CASSYEYSRAEAFF. CDR3 coding DNA: TGTGCCAGCAGTTACGAATACTCGAGGGCTGAAGCTTTCTTT.

With regard to this clonotype: A much larger clone is a single base away; this may be a read error. The chain recombines TRBV25-1 with TRBJ2-1; D is uncertain. Gene TRBJ2-7 matches the end of the DNA better, so the J call may be wrong. Germline values: CDR1 MGHDK, CDR2 SYGVNS. The CDR3 spans 12 residues. This CDR3 reads CAGSEGRLEQYF. The DNA of the CDR3 is TGTGCCGGCAGTGAAGGTCGGCTTGAGCAGTACTTC.

This clonotype showed up many times. CDR3 region: CASSPNGGRGYTF. The CDR3, as DNA: TGTGCCAGCAGCCCGAACGGGGGGCGCGGCTACACCTTC. V and J are TRBV7-2 and TRBJ1-2, with a weak D call TRBD1 (6 bases). Germline V CDR1 and CDR2: SGHTA, FQGNSA. Deletions cut 5 bases from V and 8 bases from J, with 15 bases between. This CDR3 comprises 13 residues.

Note on this clonotype: One end of the junction varies from germline; a read error may be responsible. J is TRBJ2-2 and V is TRBV7-2, with a possible D match to TRBD2 (6 bases). In germline, CDR1 is SGHTA, CDR2 FQGNSA. The CDR3 runs 15 residues. The DNA for the CDR3 is TGTGCCAGCAGATTAGCGGTTGCGAGCACCGGGACGCAGTTTTTT. This translates into CASRLAVASTGTQFF.

This clonotype was seen only a few times. V gene TRBV7-8 combines with J gene TRBJ2-3; D is possibly TRBD1 (7 bases). The DNA end favors TRBJ2-7, so the J call may be wrong. Germline CDR1 is SGHVS and CDR2 is FQNEAQ. The CDR3 covers 16 residues. The CDR3 sequence is CASRGLGGGARDTQYF. In DNA form, the CDR3 reads TGTGCCAGCAGGGGCCTAGGGGGCGGGGCCCGAGATACGCAGTACTTC.

The table lists this clonotype with a few counts. The rearrangement links TRBV7-6 to TRBJ2-1; D ambiguous. The J call may be incorrect, as the DNA end agrees better with TRBJ2-5. The V gene's germline CDR1 is SGHVS and CDR2 FNYEAQ. There are 12 residues in the CDR3. CDR3 region: CASSLSRETQYF. CDR3 coding DNA: TGTGCCAGCAGCTTATCCAGGGAGACCCAGTACTTC.

V usage is TRBV12-3 or TRBV12-4 and J usage is TRBJ2-2, with 9 nucleotides matching TRBD2. Judging by the DNA end, TRBJ2-3 fits better; the J call may be wrong. CDR3 length: 19 amino acids. CDR3 sequence (DNA): TGTGCCAGCAGTTTAGCGTCCCTTAGCGGGGGAGTGAACACAGGGAAGCAGTATTTT. This sequence encodes CASSLASLSGGVNTGKQYF.

The V gene is TRBV28, the J gene TRBJ2-3, with TRBD2 matching 10 bases. Germline values: CDR1 MDHEN, CDR2 SYDVKM. This CDR3 is built from 14 residues. V was clipped by 7 bases and J by 5 bases; unmatched bases: 6. DNA of the CDR3: TGTGCCAGCATCCCAGCGGGGGGGGAAGATACGCAGTATTTT. Protein sequence: CASIPAGGEDTQYF.

The J gene is TRBJ2-3, the V gene TRBV5-4; D is perhaps TRBD2 (6 bases). CDR3 length equals 15 residues. Germline CDR1 is SGHNT and CDR2 is YYREEE (reference sequence). The V end lost 4 bases, the J end lost 6 bases, and 18 bases lay between the germline ends. CDR3 in DNA: TGTGCCAGCAGCAAAGACCGGGACTTGGGGGATACGCAGTATTTT. This gives the protein CASSKDRDLGDTQYF.

In this sample, this clonotype turned up many times. The V call is TRBV11-2, the J call TRBJ2-3, with TRBD2 identical over 12 bases. V was clipped by 4 bases and J by 2 bases; unmatched bases: 4. The CDR3 loop spans 16 amino acids. Germline values: CDR1 SGHAT, CDR2 FQNNGV. The CDR3, as DNA: TGTGCCAGCAGCTATCTAGCGGGGGGGAACACAGATACGCAGTATTTT. Translating it yields CASSYLAGGNTDTQYF.

Notes on this clonotype: One end of the junction does not line up with germline, which may come from a read error. V gene TRBV7-2 combines with J gene TRBJ2-3, with D possibly matching TRBD2 (7 bases). This CDR3 has 15 amino acids. Germline V CDR1 and CDR2: SGHTA, FQGNSA. The CDR3 nucleotides are TGTGCCAGCAGTTTAGGGGGGGTCAGCACAGATACGCAGTATTTT. The encoded protein is CASSLGGVSTDTQYF. Drawing the rest from reference TRBV7-2 and TRBJ2-3, the complete variable domain is GAGVSQSPSNKVTEKGKDVELRCDPISGHTALYWYRQSLGQGLEFLIYFQGNSAPDKSGLPSDRFSAERTGGSVSTLTIQRTQQEDSAVYLCASSLGGVSTDTQYFGPGTRLTVL.

This clonotype was counted a single time. The junction and the germline gene differ at one end; a read error may be behind it. V usage is TRBV7-2 and J usage is TRBJ2-3, with 8 bases lining up with TRBD2. The CDR3 consists of 15 residues. Germline-derived CDR1 and CDR2 are SGHTA and FQGNSA. CDR3 loop: CGGGLAGGHPETQYF. In DNA form, the CDR3 reads TGTGGTGGGGGGCTCGCGGGGGGTCACCCAGAGACGCAGTATTTC. Complete variable domain (other parts from reference TRBV7-2 and TRBJ2-3): GAGVSQSPSNKVTEKGKDVELRCDPISGHTALYWYRQSLGQGLEFLIYFQGNSAPDKSGLPSDRFSAERTGGSVSTLTIQRTQQEDSAVYLCGGGLAGGHPETQYFGPGTRLTVL.

The V and J genes are TRBV7-2 and TRBJ2-5, with TRBD2 matching over 8 bases. Germline CDR1 reads SGHTA; CDR2 reads FQGNSA. The CDR3 is made up of 14 amino acids. CDR3 protein: CAGSGGLDKNTQYF. In DNA, the CDR3 is TGTGCGGGGAGCGGGGGTCTAGACAAAAACACTCAGTACTTC.

This clonotype counts as medium-sized. The chain links TRBV11-3 to TRBJ2-5; 9 bases line up with TRBD1. With 5 bases clipped from V and 4 bases from J, the junction kept 11 bases outside the gene matches. Germline CDR1 SGHNT, CDR2 YENEEA. CDR3 length: 16 residues. CDR3 nucleotides: TGTGCCAGCAGCGGAACACGGGACAGGGTGGTAGAGACCCAGTACTTC. Residues: CASSGTRDRVVETQYF.